The 23 T cell receptor beta chains below all came from one sample that was sequenced in a study of CD8+ T cells in alopecia areata. RNA was extracted and reverse transcribed into cDNA as the sequencing template. Profiling relied on immunoSEQ multiplex PCR, and the TCRdb table lists in-frame clones only, not all of them. The data contain about 160,000 clones, 80% to 90% of them seen just once; the ten biggest clones take up more than 12%. This sample comprised CD8+ T cells sorted from blood, obtained at week 0. Receptors originate from a human donor with alopecia areata.

The rearrangement joins TRBV6-6 to TRBJ2-2; D perhaps matches TRBD1 (5 bases). With 7 bases removed from V and 3 bases from J, the gap between germline ends came to 15 bases. CDR3 size: 15 residues. The germline V gene encodes CDR1 MNHNY and CDR2 SVGAGI (reference sequence). The DNA for the CDR3 is TGTGCCAGCACCACCCCCGACAGTCACACCGGGGAGCTGTTTTTT. This gives the protein CASTTPDSHTGELFF.

This clone showed up just once. The chain carries TRBV7-9 and TRBJ1-1; no definite D call. CDR3 length: 13 residues. Germline CDR1 reads SEHNR; CDR2 reads FQNEAQ (reference sequence). V lost 5 bases to trimming and J lost 6 bases, with 13 bases between them. CDR3 coding DNA: TGTGCCAGCAGCCTCCCGGAGGGTCCTGAAGCTTTCTTT. Residues: CASSLPEGPEAFF.

J is TRBJ1-3 and V is TRBV13; no clear D. The CDR3 consists of 12 residues. The V end lost 3 bases, the J end lost 4 bases, and 4 bases lay between the germline ends. The germline CDR1 and CDR2 sequences are PRHDT and FYEKMQ (reference sequence). This CDR3 is CASSFSGNTIYF. Written as DNA, the CDR3 is TGTGCCAGCAGCTTCTCGGGAAACACCATATATTTT.

The chain combines TRBV15 with TRBJ2-6; TRBD2 is a possible D gene (6 bases). The CDR3 spans 17 residues. Germline V gene sequence: CDR1 LNHNV, CDR2 YYDKDF (reference sequence). Trimming took 3 bases from V and 1 from J, leaving 13 bases between them. In DNA, the CDR3 is TGTGCCACCAGCAGGGCGGGCGGGGAGTCTGGGGCCAACGTCCTGACTTTC. It codes for CATSRAGGESGANVLTF.

The rearrangement uses TRBV7-8 and TRBJ1-5; no reliable D call. V was pared by 5 bases and J by 1 base, with 9 bases between. CDR3 length: 14 residues. Germline values: CDR1 SGHVS, CDR2 FQNEAQ. CDR3 sequence (DNA): TGTGCCAGCAGCAGCGAGGGAAGCAATCAGCCCCAGCATTTT. Translated: CASSSEGSNQPQHF.

The V call is TRBV30, the J call TRBJ2-2, with 8 bases fitting TRBD1. Unmatched junction bases numbered 2, after V lost 4 bases and J lost 1 base. The CDR3 is made up of 14 amino acids. In germline, CDR1 is GTSNPN, CDR2 SVGIG (reference sequence). Here the CDR3 DNA reads TGTGCCTGGATTGGACAGGGGAACACCGGGGAGCTGTTTTTT. It specifies CAWIGQGNTGELFF.

This rearrangement joins TRBV15 to TRBJ2-7, with 9 nucleotides matching TRBD1. The CDR3 has 13 residues. Per germline, CDR1 LNHNV and CDR2 YYDKDF (reference sequence). CDR3 protein: CAAGGTGFHEQYF. The CDR3 nucleotides are TGTGCTGCCGGCGGGACAGGGTTCCACGAGCAGTACTTC.

The chain recombines TRBV6-5 with TRBJ2-2, with 8 bases fitting TRBD1. Unmatched junction bases numbered 4, after V lost 6 bases and J lost 1 base. Germline V gives CDR1 MNHEY, CDR2 SVGAGI. The CDR3 contains 15 residues. The CDR3 region is CASRAGQVNTGELFF. As DNA, the CDR3 is TGTGCCAGCAGGGCGGGACAGGTGAACACCGGGGAGCTGTTTTTT.

V usage is TRBV30 and J usage is TRBJ2-3; 8 bases match TRBD2. Trimming cost V 2 bases and J 0 bases; bases outside gene matches: 13. The CDR3 extends over 18 amino acids. Per germline, CDR1 GTSNPN and CDR2 SVGIG (reference sequence). The CDR3 DNA reads TGTGCCTGGAGTTGGCGGGGGGAGGTTACCGCTAGCACAGATACGCAGTATTTT. Translating gives CAWSWRGEVTASTDTQYF.

CDR3 sequence (DNA): TGTGCCTGGGACAACAGGGGCACTGGGGCCAACGTCCTGACTTTC. Its protein product is CAWDNRGTGANVLTF. The J gene is TRBJ2-6, the V gene TRBV30; 7 nucleotides align to TRBD1. With V trimmed by 5 bases and J by 2 bases, 6 bases remained unmatched. Germline V gene data show CDR1 as GTSNPN and CDR2 as SVGIG (reference sequence). The CDR3 contains 15 residues.

The chain carries TRBV7-2 and TRBJ2-3; 9 bases are a match to TRBD2. Looked up from germline, CDR1 is SGHTA and CDR2 is FQGNSA. V lost 4 bases, J lost 2 bases, and 7 bases stayed unmatched. This CDR3 region has 16 residues. The CDR3 here is CASSWTTSGFTDTQYF. For the CDR3, the DNA is TGTGCCAGCAGCTGGACGACTAGCGGATTCACAGATACGCAGTATTTT.

CDR3 residues: CASSLFGRSSYNEQFF. DNA of the CDR3: TGTGCCAGCAGTTTATTTGGCCGAAGCTCCTACAATGAGCAGTTCTTC. The rearrangement joins TRBV27 to TRBJ2-1; the D is unclear. Germline V gives CDR1 MNHEY, CDR2 SMNVEV (reference sequence). With 1 base removed from V and 0 bases from J, the gap between germline ends came to 10 bases. This CDR3 has 16 residues.

The chain combines TRBV6-6 with TRBJ1-2; D may be TRBD1 (6 bases). The CDR3 has 12 amino acids. Germline-derived CDR1 and CDR2 are MNHNY and SVGAGI (reference sequence). CDR3 nucleotides: TGTGCGGCGGGGGGGCGGACCTATGGCTACACCTTC. This translates into CAAGGRTYGYTF.

The J gene is TRBJ2-3, the V gene TRBV6-1; D is unclear. The CDR3 runs 17 residues. Trimming shortened V by 2 bases and J by 1 base, and 16 bases separated the two germline ends. Germline lookup yields CDR1 MNHNS and CDR2 SASEGT. The CDR3 DNA sequence: TGTGCCAGCAGTGAATGGGAATTAGCTACCCGCACAGATACGCAGTATTTT. Amino acids: CASSEWELATRTDTQYF.

This clone was observed a single time. The gene calls are TRBV7-9 and TRBJ2-3, with D possibly called TRBD1 or TRBD2 (5 bases each). V shed 6 bases and J shed 2 bases, with 9 bases lying between them. The CDR3 spans 13 residues. The germline gives CDR1 SEHNR, CDR2 FQNEAQ (reference sequence). CDR3 DNA: TGTGCCAGCAGTTCGGGGACCACAGATACGCAGTATTTT. Encoded protein: CASSSGTTDTQYF.

The chain employs TRBV30 and TRBJ1-1; D possibly corresponds to TRBD1 (5 bases). The CDR3 extends over 14 amino acids. The germline V and J ends were trimmed by 5 bases and 4 bases, with 17 bases remaining between them. Germline values: CDR1 GTSNPN, CDR2 SVGIG (reference sequence). The CDR3 DNA reads TGTGCCTGGCGGGGCCACGCGACGTTCACTGAAGCTTTCTTT. Encoded protein: CAWRGHATFTEAFF.

The rearrangement uses TRBV9 and TRBJ2-2; TRBD2 matches 7 bases. The CDR3 extends over 16 amino acids. The V gene's germline CDR1 is SGDLS and CDR2 YYNGEE. The V segment lost 4 bases and the J segment 3 bases; nucleotides outside the gene matches: 9. The CDR3: CASSSPPGGDTGELFF. As DNA, the CDR3 is TGTGCCAGCAGCTCCCCCCCGGGAGGAGACACCGGGGAGCTGTTTTTT. The full variable domain, in which reference TRBV9 and TRBJ2-2 provide the parts outside the CDR3, is DSGVTQTPKHLITATGQRVTLRCSPRSGDLSVYWYQQSLDQGLQFLIQYYNGEERAKGNILERFSAQQFPDLHSELNLSSLELGDSALYFCASSSPPGGDTGELFFGEGSRLTVL.

The chain carries TRBV7-9 and TRBJ1-3, with unresolved D. This CDR3 spans 14 amino acids. Deletions cut 1 base from V and 0 bases from J, with 4 bases between. Germline V CDR1 and CDR2: SEHNR, FQNEAQ (reference sequence). In nucleotides, the CDR3 is TGTGCCAGCAGCTTAGAGGGCTCTGGAAACACCATATATTTT. Translated, it gives CASSLEGSGNTIYF. The full variable domain, its missing parts supplied by reference TRBV7-9 and TRBJ1-3, is DTGVSQNPRHKITKRGQNVTFRCDPISEHNRLYWYRQTLGQGPEFLTYFQNEAQLEKSRLLSDRFSAERPKGSFSTLEIQRTEQGDSAMYLCASSLEGSGNTIYFGEGSWLTVV.

The CDR3 DNA sequence: TGTGCCAGCAGTTCTCTACAACCCTCCTATGGCTACACCTTC. Translated, it gives CASSSLQPSYGYTF. The chain is built from TRBV27 and TRBJ1-2; no clear D gene. The V gene lost 4 bases and the J gene lost 4 bases, with 13 bases spanning the gap. Germline loops: CDR1 MNHEY, CDR2 SMNVEV (reference sequence). The CDR3 spans 14 residues.

This clone was observed a handful of times. Other DNA sequences of this sample code for an identical CDR3. The chain recombines TRBV7-9 with TRBJ1-5; TRBD1 matches at 7 bases. V shed 5 bases and J 4 bases; nucleotides not matched to a gene: 5. The germline gives CDR1 SEHNR, CDR2 FQNEAQ (reference sequence). This CDR3 region has 14 residues. The CDR3: CASSLAGGNQPQHF. The CDR3 DNA reads TGTGCCAGCAGCCTGGCAGGGGGGAATCAGCCCCAGCATTTT.

The chain couples TRBV5-6 to TRBJ1-1; TRBD1 is a possible D gene (5 bases). V lost 2 bases to trimming and J lost 8 bases, with 7 bases between them. The CDR3 length is 11 residues. Germline loops: CDR1 SGHDT, CDR2 YYEEEE. CDR3 sequence (DNA): TGTGCCAGCAGCTTCAGGGCCGAAGCTTTCTTT. Encoded protein: CASSFRAEAFF.

V gene TRBV6-5 combines with J gene TRBJ1-2; D is possibly TRBD1 (5 bases). CDR1 and CDR2 from the germline V gene are MNHEY and SVGAGI. The CDR3 runs 13 residues. V was trimmed by 6 bases and J by 7 bases, leaving 15 bases between them. CDR3 nucleotide sequence: TGTGCCAGCAGCCTCAGGGTGGCGGGTGGCTACACCTTC. Its translation: CASSLRVAGGYTF.

This clone was found a few times. The genes are TRBV10-3 and TRBJ2-1; D is unresolved. The CDR3 covers 14 residues. Trimming cost V 7 bases and J 9 bases, with 19 bases left between them. Per germline, CDR1 ENHRY and CDR2 SYGVKD. CDR3 coding DNA: TGTGCCATCAACCTCGGCCTGGAAGACTCTGAGCAGTTCTTC. Its translation: CAINLGLEDSEQFF.